This T cell receptor (beta chain) was documented in a study of cytomegalovirus exposure and HLA in healthy donors. Study-wide results and caveats: An analysis was carried out at a later point. It showed that HLA-associated TCR beta chains were more clonally expanded than equally common non-associated chains. Reports showed the classifier diagnosing cytomegalovirus status with high specificity and sensitivity. Reportedly, a later analysis found an Asian-associated ancestry cluster had fewer N-insertions than the roughly 670-donor mean.

Donors counted as nominally healthy when sampled, yet unrecorded immune exposures were likely. Concerning this clone: Its antigen remains unidentified.

The J segment lost 4 bases and the V segment lost 2 bases, leaving 13 bases of the junction unmatched. The germline CDR1 and CDR2 sequences are KGHSH and LQKENI. This CDR3 contains 18 residues. Researchers ran the PCR with 60 Vbeta and 13 Jbeta primers. Generated by immunoSEQ multiplex PCR, the TCRdb table keeps only in-frame clones and is missing some. In the table there are 95,000 to 150,000 clones, around two thirds of which are singletons. The sequence came from a woman between 35 and 50 years old in good health and CMV-seropositive. The chain carries TRBV18 and TRBJ2-1, with 8 bases aligning to TRBD2. Sequencing was carried out using PBMCs. As DNA, the CDR3 is TGTGCCAGCTCACCAGGGGGCGGTGCGGGAGGAGGATACAATGAGCAGTTCTTC. This sequence encodes CASSPGGGAGGGYNEQFF.